What follows is one T cell receptor beta chain and its context. It has no known antigen specificity. Base quality data are lacking; no much larger clone is found one base away. The trial excluded patients who had a history of autoimmune disease or were on systemic immunosuppression. Peripheral blood for TCR sequencing was collected from all dose cohorts at baseline, on cycle 4 day 1, and on cycle 7 day 1. The samples were taken from a phase I, first-in-human, multicenter, open-label dose-escalation trial of ivuxolimab. Adults with locally advanced or metastatic head and neck squamous cell, hepatocellular, melanoma or renal cell carcinoma were enrolled in the trial. Before TCR sequencing, CD4+ T cells and CD8+ T cells from peripheral blood were sorted into separate populations. The data were taken from a study of OX40 agonist ivuxolimab in advanced cancers. Regarding the study in general: Ivuxolimab was a fully human IgG2 agonistic monoclonal antibody targeting the costimulatory receptor OX40 (CD134). Intravenous ivuxolimab was administered to patients every 2 weeks at six dose levels: 0.01, 0.1, 0.3, 1.5, 3 and 10 mg/kg. Of the approximately 54 dose-escalation patients, hepatocellular carcinoma was present in approximately 20, melanoma in approximately 15, renal cell carcinoma in 9 and head and neck cancer in 9. A male proportion of roughly 80% and a mean age of approximately 61 years, ranging from about 20 to 80, were recorded for the dose-escalation cohort. Prior anti-PD-1, anti-PD-L1 or anti-CTLA-4 therapy was permitted, and checkpoint inhibitors had been received by under 50% of dose-escalation patients. Partial responses occurred in three dose-escalation patients, of whom one had hepatocellular carcinoma and two had cutaneous melanoma. The point of sequencing TCRbeta in the periphery was to test whether ivuxolimab changed TCR sequence diversity and drove clonal T-cell expansion. The paper reports the monotherapy dose-escalation portion (N of about 56 patients) of the phase I ivuxolimab trial.

Genomic DNA was isolated from the sorted cells so that the TCRbeta CDR3 region could be sequenced. The immunoSEQ Assay was used for sequencing of TCRbeta CDR3 regions. TCRdb mirrors the immuneACCESS table, restricted to in-frame sequences. Some clones are absent from its copies; in checked studies, under half trace to an unresolved V gene, and the reason for the others is unknown. This sample has about 75,000 clones in its table, and approximately 81% of those were observed once. The ten largest clones add up to 15% to 20% of the sample. What the research found in general, with its limitations: The antigen specificity of the clonally expanded peripheral T cells was not determined. Low levels of normalized T-cell clonal expansion were also seen in some patients who did not respond. In partial responders in the 0.1-3.0 mg/kg groups, normalized peripheral clonal expansion was found to be among the lowest, especially among CD8+ T cells. Clonal expansion of both CD4+ and CD8+ blood T cells was observed from baseline to week 6 at doses 0.1 to 3.0 mg/kg. On average, CD8+ T cells showed more expanded clones than CD4+ T cells after ivuxolimab.

Taken from the germline V gene, the CDR1 and CDR2 loops are SGHRS and YFSETQ. V gives up 2 bases and J gives up 2 bases, and the segment between their germline ends measures 12 bases. From cysteine to phenylalanine, the CDR3 is 15 amino acids long. The retained sequence is limited to the CDR3, 45 bases, with the frame set at the first base. The sample here was CD4+ or CD8+ T cells sorted from blood, taken in a trial of the OX40 agonist ivuxolimab. This clonotype originated in an adult with an advanced solid tumor such as melanoma, head and neck, liver or kidney cancer. In this chain, TRBV5-1 is recombined with TRBJ2-3, with no reliable assignment of the D segment. In nucleotides, the sequence is TGCGCCAGCAGCTTCCGCGGCGCAGACACAGATACGCAGTATTTT. Translated, it gives CASSFRGADTDTQYF. Outside the CDR3, residues come from the reference TRBV5-1 and TRBJ2-3 proteins, so the full variable domain is: KAGVTQTPRYLIKTRGQQVTLSCSPISGHRSVSWYQQTPGQGLQFLFEYFSETQRNKGNFPGRFSGRQFSNSRSEMNVSTLELGDSALYLCASSFRGADTDTQYFGPGTRLTVL.